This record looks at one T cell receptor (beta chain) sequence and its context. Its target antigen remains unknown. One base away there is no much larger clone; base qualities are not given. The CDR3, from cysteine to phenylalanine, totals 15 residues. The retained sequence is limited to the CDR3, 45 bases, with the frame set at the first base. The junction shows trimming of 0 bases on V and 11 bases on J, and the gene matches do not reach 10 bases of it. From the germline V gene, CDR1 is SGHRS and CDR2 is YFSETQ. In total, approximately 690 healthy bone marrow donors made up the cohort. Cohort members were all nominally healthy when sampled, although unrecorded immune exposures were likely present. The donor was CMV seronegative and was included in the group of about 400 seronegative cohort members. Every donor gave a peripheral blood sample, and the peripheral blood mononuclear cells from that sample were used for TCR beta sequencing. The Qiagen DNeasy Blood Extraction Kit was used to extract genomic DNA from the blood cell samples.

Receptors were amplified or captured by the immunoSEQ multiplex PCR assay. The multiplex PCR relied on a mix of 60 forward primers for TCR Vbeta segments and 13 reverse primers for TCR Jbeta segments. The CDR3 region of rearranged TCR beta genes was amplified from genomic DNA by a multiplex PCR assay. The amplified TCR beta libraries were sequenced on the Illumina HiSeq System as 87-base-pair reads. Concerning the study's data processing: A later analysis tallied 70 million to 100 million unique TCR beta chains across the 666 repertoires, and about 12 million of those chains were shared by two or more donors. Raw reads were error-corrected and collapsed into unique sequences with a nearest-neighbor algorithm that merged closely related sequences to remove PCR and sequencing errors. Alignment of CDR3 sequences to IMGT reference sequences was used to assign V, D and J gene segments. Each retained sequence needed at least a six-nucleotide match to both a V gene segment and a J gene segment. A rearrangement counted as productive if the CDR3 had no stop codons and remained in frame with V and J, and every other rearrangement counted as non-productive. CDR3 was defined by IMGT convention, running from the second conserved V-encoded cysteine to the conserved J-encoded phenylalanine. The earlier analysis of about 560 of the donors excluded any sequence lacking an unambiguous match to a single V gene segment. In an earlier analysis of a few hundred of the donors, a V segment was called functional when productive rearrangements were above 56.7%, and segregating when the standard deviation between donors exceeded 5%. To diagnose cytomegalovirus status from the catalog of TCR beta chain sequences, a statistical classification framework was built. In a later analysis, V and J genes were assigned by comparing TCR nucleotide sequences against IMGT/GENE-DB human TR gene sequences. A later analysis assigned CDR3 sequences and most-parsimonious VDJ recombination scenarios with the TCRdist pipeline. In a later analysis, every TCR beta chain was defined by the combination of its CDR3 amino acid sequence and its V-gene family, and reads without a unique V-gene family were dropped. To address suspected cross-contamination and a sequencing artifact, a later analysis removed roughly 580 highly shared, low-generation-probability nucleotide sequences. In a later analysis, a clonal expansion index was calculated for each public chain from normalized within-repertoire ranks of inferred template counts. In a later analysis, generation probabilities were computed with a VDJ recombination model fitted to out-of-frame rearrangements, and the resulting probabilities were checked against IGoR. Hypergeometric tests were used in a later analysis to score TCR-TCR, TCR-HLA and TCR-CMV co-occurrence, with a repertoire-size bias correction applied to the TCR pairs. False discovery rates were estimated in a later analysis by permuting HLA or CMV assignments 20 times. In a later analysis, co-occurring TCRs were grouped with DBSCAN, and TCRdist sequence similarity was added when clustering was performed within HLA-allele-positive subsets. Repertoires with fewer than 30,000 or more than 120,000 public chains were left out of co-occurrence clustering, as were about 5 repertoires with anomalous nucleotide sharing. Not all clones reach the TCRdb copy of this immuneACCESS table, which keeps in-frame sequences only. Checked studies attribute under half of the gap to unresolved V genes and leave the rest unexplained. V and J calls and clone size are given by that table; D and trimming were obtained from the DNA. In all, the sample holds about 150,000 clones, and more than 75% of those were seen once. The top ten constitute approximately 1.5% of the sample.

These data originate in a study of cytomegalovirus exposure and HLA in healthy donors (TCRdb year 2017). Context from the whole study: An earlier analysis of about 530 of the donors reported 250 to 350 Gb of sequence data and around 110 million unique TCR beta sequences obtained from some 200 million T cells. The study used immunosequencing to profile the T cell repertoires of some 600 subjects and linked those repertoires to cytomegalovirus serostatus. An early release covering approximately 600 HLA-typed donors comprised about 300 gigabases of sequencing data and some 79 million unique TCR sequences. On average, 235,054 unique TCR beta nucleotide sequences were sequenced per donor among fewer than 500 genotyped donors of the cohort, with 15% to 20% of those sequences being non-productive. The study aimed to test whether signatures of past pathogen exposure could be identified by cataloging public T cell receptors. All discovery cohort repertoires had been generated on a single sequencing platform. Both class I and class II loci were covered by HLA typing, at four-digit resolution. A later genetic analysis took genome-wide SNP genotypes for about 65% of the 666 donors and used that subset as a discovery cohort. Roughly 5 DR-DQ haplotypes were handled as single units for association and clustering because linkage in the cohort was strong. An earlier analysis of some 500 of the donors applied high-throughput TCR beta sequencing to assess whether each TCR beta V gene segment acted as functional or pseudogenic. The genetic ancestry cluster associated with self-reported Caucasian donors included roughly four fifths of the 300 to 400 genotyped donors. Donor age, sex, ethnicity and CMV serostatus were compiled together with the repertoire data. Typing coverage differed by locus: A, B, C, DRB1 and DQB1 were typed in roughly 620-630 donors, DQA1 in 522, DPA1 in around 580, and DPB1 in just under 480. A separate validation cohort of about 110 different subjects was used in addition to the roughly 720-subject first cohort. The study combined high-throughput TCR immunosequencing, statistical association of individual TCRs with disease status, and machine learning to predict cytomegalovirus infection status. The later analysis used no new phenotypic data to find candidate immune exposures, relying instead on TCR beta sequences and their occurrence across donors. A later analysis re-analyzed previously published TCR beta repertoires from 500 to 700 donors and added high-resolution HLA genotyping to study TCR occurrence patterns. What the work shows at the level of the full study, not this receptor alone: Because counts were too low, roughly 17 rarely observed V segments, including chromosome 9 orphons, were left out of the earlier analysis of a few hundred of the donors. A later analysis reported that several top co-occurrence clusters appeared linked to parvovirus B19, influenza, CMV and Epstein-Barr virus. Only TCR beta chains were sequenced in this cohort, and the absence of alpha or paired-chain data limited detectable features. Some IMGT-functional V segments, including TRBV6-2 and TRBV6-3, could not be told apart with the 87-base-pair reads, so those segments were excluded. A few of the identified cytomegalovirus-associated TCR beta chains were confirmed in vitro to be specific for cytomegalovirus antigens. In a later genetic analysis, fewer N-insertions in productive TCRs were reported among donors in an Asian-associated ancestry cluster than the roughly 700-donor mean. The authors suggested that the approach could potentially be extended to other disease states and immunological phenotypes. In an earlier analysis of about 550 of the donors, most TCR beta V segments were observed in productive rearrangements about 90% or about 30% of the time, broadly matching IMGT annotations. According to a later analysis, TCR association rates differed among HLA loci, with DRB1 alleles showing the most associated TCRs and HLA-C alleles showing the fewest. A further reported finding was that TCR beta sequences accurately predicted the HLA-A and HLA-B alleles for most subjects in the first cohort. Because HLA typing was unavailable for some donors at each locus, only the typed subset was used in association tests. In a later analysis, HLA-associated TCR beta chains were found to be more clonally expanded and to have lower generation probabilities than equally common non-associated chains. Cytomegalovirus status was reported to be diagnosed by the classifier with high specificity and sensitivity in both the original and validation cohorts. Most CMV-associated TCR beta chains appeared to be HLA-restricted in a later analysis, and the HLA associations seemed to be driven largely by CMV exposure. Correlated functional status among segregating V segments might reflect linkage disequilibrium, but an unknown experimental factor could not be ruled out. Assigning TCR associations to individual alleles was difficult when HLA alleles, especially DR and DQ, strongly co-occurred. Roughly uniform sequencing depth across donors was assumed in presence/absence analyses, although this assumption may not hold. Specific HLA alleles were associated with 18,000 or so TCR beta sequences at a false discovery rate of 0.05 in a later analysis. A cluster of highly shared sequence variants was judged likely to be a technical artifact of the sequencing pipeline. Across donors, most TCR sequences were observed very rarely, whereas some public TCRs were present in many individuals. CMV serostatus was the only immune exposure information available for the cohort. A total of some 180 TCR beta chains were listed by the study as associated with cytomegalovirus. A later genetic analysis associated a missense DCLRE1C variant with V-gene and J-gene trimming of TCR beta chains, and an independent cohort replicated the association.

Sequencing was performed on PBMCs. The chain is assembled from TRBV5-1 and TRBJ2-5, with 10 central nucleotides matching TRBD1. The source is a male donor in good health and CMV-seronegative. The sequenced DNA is TGCGCCAGCAGCTTGGAAGCAGGACAGGGGGTGGAGCAGTACTTC. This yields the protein CASSLEAGQGVEQYF.